This record covers a single TCR beta chain. This CDR3 spans 17 amino acids. Looked up from germline, CDR1 is SGHTA and CDR2 is FQGNSA. V lost 1 base, J lost 8 bases, and 12 bases stayed unmatched. These data originate in a study of CD8 T cells in Susac syndrome. RNA amounts of 0.5 to 1 ug underwent reverse transcription with random hexamers. TCRdb re-derived calls from the immunoSEQ multiplex PCR reads in MiXCR, one entry per CDR3 protein. The table has roughly 200,000 distinct CDR3 sequences, roughly 94% seen once. This chain connects TRBV7-2 to TRBJ2-4, with 9 bases identical to TRBD2. The sequencing input was CD4+ T cells from PBMCs. The clonotype originates from a human donor in good health. DNA of the CDR3: TGTGCCAGCAGCTTAGGAACTAGCGGGCCTAGAGGGTACATTCAGTACTTC. As protein: CASSLGTSGPRGYIQYF.